This T cell receptor (beta chain) is drawn from a study of CD8 T cells in ankylosing spondylitis. Study-wide results and caveats: Some motif variants were previously reported in reactive arthritis synovial fluid and blood. Matched ankylosing spondylitis synovial fluid reportedly showed significant enrichment of disease-linked clones. A CD8+ phenotype characterized the disease-linked clones, which were relatively rare in peripheral blood. Roughly 8 highly homologous variants made up a TCR beta motif that seemed to typify ankylosing spondylitis blood.

This clonotype was observed once. The antigen remains undetermined. The CDR3 loop spans 15 amino acids. From germline, CDR1 is MDHEN and CDR2 SYDVKM. J was trimmed by 0 bases and V by 3 bases; bases with no gene match: 4. Researchers built TCR beta libraries using quantitative 5'-RACE with molecular barcodes. MiXCR, applied by TCRdb to the 5' RACE reads, yields one record per CDR3 protein. Of 750,000 to 850,000 distinct CDR3 sequences in the sample, roughly 12% were seen once. The chain couples TRBV28 to TRBJ2-7, with 8 bases identical to TRBD1. This clonotype was sampled from a male donor with ankylosing spondylitis. The material sequenced was blood, either unsorted or a sorted T cell fraction (not recorded which). This CDR3 is CASSFVDRASYEQYF. For the CDR3, the DNA is TGTGCCAGCAGTTTCGTGGACAGGGCCTCCTACGAGCAGTACTTC.